The TCR beta chain described here comes from a study of cytomegalovirus exposure and HLA in healthy donors. Study information: The 130 or so validation repertoires, a later analysis reported, used the same platform as the approximately 670 repertoires from the first cohort. Findings and limits, study-wide: Reports showed the classifier diagnosing cytomegalovirus status with high specificity and sensitivity. According to a subsequent analysis, TCR clusters from the first cohort were inclined to appear together in the 100 to 150 validation repertoires.

Of note for this clone: Its antigen is unknown.

The donors were part of the roughly 130-subject validation cohort, which stood apart from the approximately 670-subject first cohort. The J segment lost 1 base and the V segment lost 0 bases, leaving 3 bases of the junction unmatched. The CDR3 has 15 residues. Germline V CDR1 and CDR2: MNHNS, SASEGT. Sequenced by immunoSEQ multiplex PCR; TCRdb stores in-frame clones only, minus some. The sample gives hundreds of thousands of clones, roughly 88% of which show up once; approximately 0.8% is in the top ten. The sequenced sample consisted of PBMCs. This chain uses TRBV6-1 with TRBJ2-7; TRBD2 aligns across 7 bases. This clonotype originated in a woman aged 18-30 years in good health and CMV-seronegative. The CDR3 DNA is TGTGCCAGCAGTGAAGCCGGGGGGACTTCCTACGAGCAGTACTTC. It codes for CASSEAGGTSYEQYF.